This TCR beta chain was retrieved from a study of early stage breast cancer tumors. In the study overall: Most invasive tumors, about 75% of the 16, were ER+/PR+/HER2-.

Blood replicates held 0.5 ug DNA, tumor or normal breast about 1.5 ug, two each. Data came from immunoSEQ multiplex PCR; TCRdb stores just in-frame clones and leaves some out. Among about 63,000 clones listed, 65% to 80% were seen once. Notes on this clone: The antigen is undetermined.

Germline lookup yields CDR1 MGHRA and CDR2 YSYEKL. With 2 bases removed from V and 1 base from J, the gap between germline ends came to 16 bases. This CDR3 region has 17 residues. General study findings and limits: Commonly generated sequences made up most enriched TCRB sequences shared between patients.

V and J are TRBV4-1 and TRBJ2-3, with TRBD2 as a possible D gene (6 bases). Sequences were obtained from blood. The source of this sequence is a person aged 25 to 40 with breast cancer. CDR3 residues: CASSQQRVVAGTDTQYF. CDR3 coding DNA: TGCGCCAGCAGCCAACAAAGAGTCGTAGCGGGCACAGATACGCAGTATTTT.